This T cell receptor (beta chain) is from a study of cytomegalovirus exposure and HLA in healthy donors. Using immunoSEQ multiplex PCR, the repertoire was profiled, and TCRdb retains in-frame clones only, with some absent. The sample lists about 57,000 clones, about 89% occurring once. Note on this clone: Its antigen remains unknown.

CDR3 size: 13 residues. CDR1 is SGHNT and CDR2 is YENEEA in the germline V gene. Trimming took 5 bases from V and 7 from J; bases not matched to a gene: 6. The study's findings and limits: Researchers counted around 180 TCR beta chains as cytomegalovirus-associated. Reportedly, diagnosis of cytomegalovirus status by the classifier showed high specificity and sensitivity. The authors confirmed in vitro that a few CMV-associated chains were specific for CMV antigens. Rare TCR sequences dominated, though some public TCRs recurred in many donors.

This sequence was found in a woman aged 18-30 years in good health and CMV-seronegative. The sequencing sample was made of PBMCs. The chain combines TRBV11-3 with TRBJ2-7; 9 bases align to TRBD1. The CDR3, as DNA: TGTGCCAGCAGCACCCGGGACAGGGAGGAGCAGTACTTC. Its translation: CASSTRDREEQYF.